Each of the 21 T cell receptor beta chains below was sequenced from the same sample in a study of cytomegalovirus exposure and HLA in healthy donors. This table comes from immunoSEQ multiplex PCR, and its TCRdb copy is limited to in-frame clones, with some not included. The repertoire holds 150,000 to 200,000 clones, with roughly nine tenths as singletons. Sequencing was performed on PBMCs. Receptors originate from a woman in her 30s in good health and CMV-seronegative.

This clone was recorded only once. The chain recombines TRBV9 with TRBJ2-7; D assignment may be TRBD1 or TRBD2 (5 bases each). The CDR3 is 15 residues long. Deletions cut 2 bases from V and 1 base from J, with 13 bases between. Per the germline V gene, CDR1 is SGDLS and CDR2 is YYNGEE. The CDR3, as DNA: TGTGCCAGCAGCGTGGGACCCGGTTTATCCTACGAGCAGTACTTC. Encoded protein: CASSVGPGLSYEQYF. The complete variable domain, with remaining parts taken from reference TRBV9 and TRBJ2-7, reads DSGVTQTPKHLITATGQRVTLRCSPRSGDLSVYWYQQSLDQGLQFLIQYYNGEERAKGNILERFSAQQFPDLHSELNLSSLELGDSALYFCASSVGPGLSYEQYFGPGTRLTVT.

This clone was observed once. The V gene is TRBV7-8, the J gene TRBJ2-1; no reliable D call. CDR1 SGHVS and CDR2 FQNEAQ come from the germline V gene. With 2 bases removed from V and 0 bases from J, the gap between germline ends came to 26 bases. The CDR3 is 21 residues long. CDR3 amino acids: CASSLRREVETPKSSYNEQFF. As DNA, the CDR3 is TGTGCCAGCAGCTTACGTCGAGAAGTAGAAACCCCCAAGAGCTCCTACAATGAGCAGTTCTTC.

This chain connects TRBV30 to TRBJ2-7, with no clear D. The CDR3 runs 14 residues. V was clipped by 3 bases and J by 4 bases, with 16 bases between them. CDR1 and CDR2 from the germline V gene are GTSNPN and SVGIG (reference sequence). The CDR3 region is CAWRGGSSRYEQYF. The DNA of the CDR3 is TGTGCCTGGAGAGGCGGAAGTAGCCGATACGAGCAGTACTTC.

The chain joins TRBV6-1 to TRBJ1-5; D call uncertain. The V gene's germline CDR1 is MNHNS and CDR2 SASEGT. V lost 2 bases and J 6 bases, leaving 8 bases between the germline ends. The CDR3 totals 13 residues. CDR3 region: CASSERGFQPQHF. CDR3 sequence (DNA): TGTGCCAGCAGTGAACGGGGATTTCAGCCCCAGCATTTT.

This rearrangement joins TRBV2 to TRBJ2-5; 11 nucleotides match TRBD2. V was clipped by 8 bases and J by 2 bases; unmatched bases: 7. Germline assignment: CDR1 SNHLY and CDR2 FYNNEI. This CDR3 is built from 15 residues. The CDR3 is CASQSRLAGQETQYF. DNA of the CDR3: TGTGCCAGCCAAAGTCGACTAGCGGGGCAAGAGACCCAGTACTTC.

This clone has just a few counts. The junction shows a germline mismatch at one end, possibly a read error. The rearrangement links TRBV20-1 to TRBJ1-3; D is unresolved. The germline V gene encodes CDR1 DFQATT and CDR2 SNEGSKA (reference sequence). CDR3 length: 11 amino acids. In DNA, the CDR3 is TGCAGTGCTAGCCTCGGAACCACCATATATTTT. Translating it yields CSASLGTTIYF.

The chain combines TRBV7-2 with TRBJ1-1; D may be TRBD1 (6 bases). CDR3 length: 16 amino acids. CDR1 is SGHTA and CDR2 is FQGNSA in the germline V gene. V lost 1 base, J lost 4 bases, and 16 bases lay in between. The CDR3 here is CASSLVQGIGFTEAFF. The CDR3 DNA sequence: TGTGCCAGCAGCTTAGTACAGGGCATAGGATTCACTGAAGCTTTCTTT. The complete variable domain, with remaining parts taken from reference TRBV7-2 and TRBJ1-1, reads GAGVSQSPSNKVTEKGKDVELRCDPISGHTALYWYRQSLGQGLEFLIYFQGNSAPDKSGLPSDRFSAERTGGSVSTLTIQRTQQEDSAVYLCASSLVQGIGFTEAFFGQGTRLTVV.

The chain joins TRBV5-6 to TRBJ2-7; possible D gene TRBD1, 6 bases. Trimming took off 4 bases at V and 2 bases at J, with 13 bases between the two ends. This CDR3 contains 14 residues. Germline V lookup: CDR1 SGHDT, CDR2 YYEEEE. This chain's CDR3 is CASSHRGQPYEQYF. In nucleotides, the CDR3 is TGTGCCAGCAGCCACCGGGGACAACCCTACGAGCAGTACTTC.

V gene TRBV4-3 combines with J gene TRBJ2-2, with D possibly matching TRBD2 (6 bases). V was pared by 0 bases and J by 1 base, with 18 bases between. There are 19 residues in the CDR3. Germline V CDR1 and CDR2: LGHNA, YSLEER. The CDR3 DNA follows: TGCGCCAGCAGCCAAGATTGGGGGTCTAGCGCCTTGAACACCGGGGAGCTGTTTTTT. This gives the protein CASSQDWGSSALNTGELFF.

The chain is built from TRBV20-1 and TRBJ2-7; D unclear. V lost 6 bases, J lost 2 bases, and 8 bases lay in between. Germline assignment: CDR1 DFQATT and CDR2 SNEGSKA (reference sequence). This CDR3 comprises 11 residues. CDR3 nucleotides: TGCAGTGCGAGTCCCACCTACGAGCAGTACTTC. This sequence encodes CSASPTYEQYF.

The rearrangement joins TRBV11-1 to TRBJ2-3, with 9 bases identical to TRBD2. CDR3 length: 15 amino acids. V gave up 5 bases and J gave up 4 bases; unmatched junction bases: 7. The germline V gene encodes CDR1 SGHAT and CDR2 FQDESV (reference sequence). The CDR3 here is CASSVSGSYSDTQYF. CDR3 DNA: TGTGCCAGCAGCGTTAGCGGGAGTTACTCAGATACGCAGTATTTT.

This clone was observed many times. The V call is TRBV2, the J call TRBJ2-7, with TRBD1 matching 8 bases. The germline V gene has CDR1 SNHLY and CDR2 FYNNEI. Trimming at V came to 4 bases and at J to 0 bases, leaving 8 bases not matched to a gene. The CDR3 consists of 16 residues. CDR3: CASSAPTGAPSYEQYF. CDR3 sequence (DNA): TGTGCCAGCAGTGCCCCGACAGGGGCACCCTCCTACGAGCAGTACTTC.

V gene TRBV5-6 combines with J gene TRBJ1-1, with D maybe TRBD1 (5 bases). Germline V gene sequence: CDR1 SGHDT, CDR2 YYEEEE. V shed 0 bases and J shed 12 bases, with 15 bases lying between them. This CDR3 contains 13 residues. The CDR3 here is CASSLAGGLLTFF. The CDR3 DNA sequence: TGTGCCAGCAGCTTGGCCGGGGGACTCTTGACTTTCTTT.

This clone was counted a few times. This chain uses TRBV10-3 with TRBJ2-7; D is perhaps TRBD1 (6 bases). V gave up 6 bases and J gave up 1 base, with 16 bases separating them. This CDR3 has 15 amino acids. Germline loops: CDR1 ENHRY, CDR2 SYGVKD. CDR3 sequence reads: CAIRRDRSGSYEQYF. For the CDR3, the DNA is TGTGCCATCAGACGAGACAGGTCGGGATCCTACGAGCAGTACTTC.

The chain carries TRBV25-1 and TRBJ1-2; D is ambiguous. The CDR3 has 15 amino acids. Trimming removed 2 bases from V and 5 bases from J, with 15 bases in between. Germline-derived CDR1 and CDR2 are MGHDK and SYGVNS. The CDR3 region is CASSEGGPTIYGYTF. The CDR3 region has the DNA TGTGCCAGCAGTGAAGGAGGGCCCACTATATATGGCTACACCTTC.

The chain joins TRBV5-5 to TRBJ2-7; D perhaps matches TRBD1 (6 bases). The germline gives CDR1 SGHKS, CDR2 YYEKEE (reference sequence). The ends were cut back, 4 bases at V and 7 bases at J, with 18 bases in the middle. There are 14 residues in the CDR3. CDR3 in DNA: TGTGCCAGCAGCCAAGGGGGATCTTCTCGTGAGCAGTACTTC. Residues: CASSQGGSSREQYF. The variable domain in full, completed from reference TRBV5-5 and TRBJ2-7, reads DAGVTQSPTHLIKTRGQQVTLRCSPISGHKSVSWYQQVLGQGPQFIFQYYEKEERGRGNFPDRFSARQFPNYSSELNVNALLLGDSALYLCASSQGGSSREQYFGPGTRLTVT.

This chain joins TRBV27 and TRBJ2-2; 8 nucleotides agree with TRBD2. The CDR3 is made up of 17 amino acids. After removal of 3 bases from V and 5 bases from J, the junction contained 11 bases not matched to a gene. Germline V gene sequence: CDR1 MNHEY, CDR2 SMNVEV (reference sequence). CDR3 loop: CASSFFGSAGVTGELFF. For the CDR3, the DNA is TGTGCCAGCAGTTTTTTCGGGTCAGCGGGAGTGACCGGGGAGCTGTTTTTT.

This clone was recorded a few times. The gene calls are TRBV7-9 and TRBJ2-7, with D perhaps matching TRBD1 or TRBD2 (5 bases each). This CDR3 is 15 amino acids long. The ends were cut back, 5 bases at V and 3 bases at J, with 17 bases in the middle. From germline, CDR1 is SEHNR and CDR2 FQNEAQ (reference sequence). CDR3 loop: CASSQGVGVFYEQYF. In DNA form, the CDR3 reads TGTGCCAGCAGCCAAGGGGTGGGGGTCTTCTACGAGCAGTACTTC.

J is TRBJ2-7 and V is TRBV27; 9 bases align to TRBD2. Germline V gives CDR1 MNHEY, CDR2 SMNVEV (reference sequence). Trimming took 6 bases from V and 3 from J; bases not matched to a gene: 3. The CDR3 has 13 residues. CDR3 sequence (DNA): TGTGCCAGCAGGACTAGCGGAAACTACGAGCAGTACTTC. Encoded protein: CASRTSGNYEQYF.

In this sample, this clone turned up once. V and J are TRBV5-1 and TRBJ1-2, with D maybe TRBD1 (5 bases). There are 14 residues in the CDR3. V lost 1 base, J lost 7 bases, and 14 bases lay in between. The germline V gene encodes CDR1 SGHRS and CDR2 YFSETQ. The CDR3 DNA reads TGCGCCAGCAGCTTGTTCGCCAGGGATATTGGCTACACCTTC. Translating gives CASSLFARDIGYTF.

This sequence joins TRBV27 and TRBJ1-2, with no clear D. The ends were cut back, 6 bases at V and 3 bases at J, with 17 bases in the middle. The CDR3 runs 15 residues. Germline V gene sequence: CDR1 MNHEY, CDR2 SMNVEV (reference sequence). CDR3 DNA sequence: TGTGCCAGCAGACCCCGAAGGGAGGGATACTATGGCTACACCTTC. Translation gives CASRPRREGYYGYTF.